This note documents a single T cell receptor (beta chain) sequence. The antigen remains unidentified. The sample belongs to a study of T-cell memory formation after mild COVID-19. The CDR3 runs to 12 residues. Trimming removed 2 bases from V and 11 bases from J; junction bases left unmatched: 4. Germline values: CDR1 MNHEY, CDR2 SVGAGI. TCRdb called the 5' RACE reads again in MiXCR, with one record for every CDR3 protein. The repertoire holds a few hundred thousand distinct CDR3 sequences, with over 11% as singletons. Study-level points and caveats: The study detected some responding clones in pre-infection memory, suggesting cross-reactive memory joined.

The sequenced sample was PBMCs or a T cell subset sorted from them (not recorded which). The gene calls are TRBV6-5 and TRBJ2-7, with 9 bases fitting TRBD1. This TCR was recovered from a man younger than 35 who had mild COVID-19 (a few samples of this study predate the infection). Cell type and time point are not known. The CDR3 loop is CASSYGQGREYF. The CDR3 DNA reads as TGTGCCAGCAGTTACGGACAGGGGCGGGAGTACTTC.